The 32 T cell receptor beta chains in this list originate from one sample, sequenced in a study of memory CD4+ T cells and cytomegalovirus serostatus. Single viable CD3+CD4+CD8-CD45RO+ cells were sorted as the memory CD4+ T cells. Only in-frame clones appear in the TCRdb table, and some are missing; sequencing was by immunoSEQ multiplex PCR. The sample includes 64,000 or so clones, about 74% of them seen just once. Sequencing used memory CD4+ T cells from blood. These receptors were taken from an adult in good health and CMV-seronegative.

V gene TRBV2 combines with J gene TRBJ2-2; possible D gene TRBD1, 5 bases. The CDR3 covers 13 residues. V was trimmed by 7 bases and J by 4 bases, leaving 10 bases between them. Germline V gene sequence: CDR1 SNHLY, CDR2 FYNNEI. CDR3 region: CASNDRATGELFF. The DNA for the CDR3 is TGTGCCAGCAACGACAGAGCCACCGGGGAGCTGTTTTTT.

J is TRBJ1-5 and V is TRBV30; D perhaps matches TRBD1 (6 bases). V lost 3 bases and J lost 6, with 15 bases in between. The CDR3 has 14 amino acids. The germline CDR1 and CDR2 sequences are GTSNPN and SVGIG (reference sequence). CDR3 loop: CAWSRMGGGQPQHF. CDR3 bases: TGTGCCTGGAGCCGAATGGGGGGCGGTCAGCCCCAGCATTTT.

The rearrangement joins TRBV6-1 to TRBJ1-4, with D perhaps TRBD1 (6 bases). V lost 3 bases to trimming and J lost 3 bases, with 11 bases between them. From germline, CDR1 is MNHNS and CDR2 SASEGT. This CDR3 comprises 15 residues. CDR3 sequence reads: CASSDWKGANEKLFF. CDR3 coding DNA: TGTGCCAGCAGTGATTGGAAGGGGGCTAATGAAAAACTGTTTTTT.

The chain recombines TRBV27 with TRBJ1-1; 8 nucleotides match TRBD1. V was pared by 5 bases and J by 4 bases, with 6 bases of the junction left unmatched. This CDR3 region has 14 residues. The germline gives CDR1 MNHEY, CDR2 SMNVEV (reference sequence). Here the CDR3 reads CASSRRTGITEAFF. The CDR3 bases are TGTGCCAGCAGTCGCAGGACAGGGATCACTGAAGCTTTCTTT.

The rearrangement joins TRBV7-2 to TRBJ1-4; a possible D gene is TRBD1 (6 bases). From germline, CDR1 is SGHTA and CDR2 FQGNSA. Trimming took off 4 bases at V and 4 bases at J, with 13 bases between the two ends. This CDR3 comprises 15 residues. CDR3 in amino acids: CASSSQGAVNEKLFF. The CDR3 DNA reads TGTGCCAGCAGCTCACAGGGCGCAGTTAATGAAAAACTGTTTTTT.

DNA for the CDR3: TGCGCCAGCAGCCAAGATCGGCGGGCGTACGGGGAGCTGTTTTTT. This gives the protein CASSQDRRAYGELFF. The chain is built from TRBV4-1 and TRBJ2-2, with D possibly being TRBD2 (5 bases). The germline V and J ends were trimmed by 0 bases and 7 bases, with 12 bases remaining between them. The CDR3 totals 15 residues. Germline CDR1 reads MGHRA; CDR2 reads YSYEKL.

The chain employs TRBV10-3 and TRBJ2-1; D not resolved. This CDR3 comprises 13 residues. Germline V gene data show CDR1 as ENHRY and CDR2 as SYGVKD. The V end was cut by 4 bases, the J end by 2 bases, with 6 bases between. The CDR3 region has the DNA TGTGCCATCAGTGCCTACACCTACAATGAGCAGTTCTTC. Translated, it gives CAISAYTYNEQFF.

The CDR3 here is CASSIRAGDRRSYEQYF. CDR3 bases: TGTGCCAGTAGTATCCGAGCGGGAGATAGGAGATCCTACGAGCAGTACTTC. The rearrangement links TRBV19 to TRBJ2-7; TRBD2 aligns across 8 bases. CDR1 and CDR2 from the germline V gene are LNHDA and SQIVND (reference sequence). Trimming took 3 bases from V and 1 from J; bases not matched to a gene: 11. The CDR3 runs 17 residues.

This clone was detected once. The rearrangement links TRBV28 to TRBJ1-4; D is undetermined. Germline V lookup: CDR1 MDHEN, CDR2 SYDVKM. V dropped 4 bases and J dropped 0 bases, with 9 bases sitting between them. The CDR3 contains 15 residues. The DNA of the CDR3 is TGTGCCAGCAGTTCCAACGGTGCAACTAATGAAAAACTGTTTTTT. This sequence encodes CASSSNGATNEKLFF.

The table lists this clone with many counts. The CDR3 sequence: CASSHRDTGRNQPQHF. CDR3 coding DNA: TGTGCCAGCAGCCACCGGGACACAGGCCGCAATCAGCCCCAGCATTTT. This sequence joins TRBV6-6 and TRBJ1-5, with D maybe TRBD1 (6 bases). The germline CDR1 and CDR2 sequences are MNHNY and SVGAGI (reference sequence). The CDR3 has 16 residues. With 6 bases removed from V and 2 bases from J, the gap between germline ends came to 17 bases.

V and J are TRBV18 and TRBJ2-5; D is perhaps TRBD1 (6 bases). The CDR3 is made up of 16 amino acids. From germline, CDR1 is KGHSH and CDR2 LQKENI. V was shortened by 3 bases and J by 4 bases, with 18 bases between the two germline ends. For the CDR3, the DNA is TGTGCCAGCTCACCCTTGACAGGAGGTGTATTAGAGACCCAGTACTTC. Protein sequence: CASSPLTGGVLETQYF.

The table lists this clone with a few counts. The chain recombines TRBV19 with TRBJ1-1; D unclear. The V end was cut by 5 bases, the J end by 1 base, with 11 bases between. The CDR3 sequence is 14 residues long. Germline V gives CDR1 LNHDA, CDR2 SQIVND (reference sequence). DNA for the CDR3: TGTGCCAGTAGTGAGACTGGGAGGAACACTGAAGCTTTCTTT. Its translation: CASSETGRNTEAFF. Full variable domain (missing parts from reference TRBV19 and TRBJ1-1): DGGITQSPKYLFRKEGQNVTLSCEQNLNHDAMYWYRQDPGQGLRLIYYSQIVNDFQKGDIAEGYSVSREKKESFPLTVTSAQKNPTAFYLCASSETGRNTEAFFGQGTRLTVV.

The chain links TRBV28 to TRBJ1-2; D remains ambiguous. The V end was cut by 8 bases, the J end by 3 bases, with 13 bases between. The CDR3 has 13 residues. Germline CDR1 MDHEN, CDR2 SYDVKM. The DNA of the CDR3 is TGTGCCAGCCTAAGGGATTCTGACTATGGCTACACCTTC. It yields the protein CASLRDSDYGYTF.

The rearrangement links TRBV28 to TRBJ1-5, with D perhaps TRBD1 (6 bases). CDR1 and CDR2 (germline): MDHEN, SYDVKM. The CDR3 has 14 residues. The germline V and J ends were trimmed by 5 bases and 2 bases, with 10 bases remaining between them. This CDR3 reads CASSRGGRNQPQHF. The CDR3 DNA reads TGTGCCAGCAGTAGAGGGGGGCGCAATCAGCCCCAGCATTTT.

The V gene is TRBV29-1, the J gene TRBJ2-1; D may correspond to TRBD1 or TRBD2 (5 bases each). This CDR3 contains 14 residues. V gave up 5 bases and J gave up 0 bases, with 11 bases separating them. The germline V gene has CDR1 SQVTM and CDR2 ANQGSEA. The CDR3 DNA reads as TGCAGCGTTTCGTCCGGGACCTCCTACAATGAGCAGTTCTTC. It is translated as CSVSSGTSYNEQFF.

The V gene is TRBV28, the J gene TRBJ2-7, with D hard to call. The CDR3 runs 14 residues. The germline gives CDR1 MDHEN, CDR2 SYDVKM. The ends were cut back, 6 bases at V and 3 bases at J, with 15 bases in the middle. CDR3 protein: CASRSWTQNYEQYF. Here the CDR3 DNA reads TGTGCCAGCAGATCATGGACCCAAAACTACGAGCAGTACTTC.

The V call is TRBV7-3, the J call TRBJ2-5, with 12 bases fitting TRBD2. V was pared by 2 bases and J by 5 bases, with 6 bases of the junction left unmatched. The CDR3 sequence is 16 residues long. The germline gives CDR1 SGHTA, CDR2 FQGTGA. The CDR3 loop is CASSLGGLAGGETQYF. The CDR3 DNA sequence: TGTGCCAGCAGCTTAGGCGGCCTAGCGGGGGGGGAGACCCAGTACTTC.

This chain joins TRBV5-1 and TRBJ2-7, with 7 bases identical to TRBD1. Per germline, CDR1 SGHRS and CDR2 YFSETQ. The J segment lost 5 bases and the V segment lost 6 bases, leaving 8 bases of the junction unmatched. CDR3 length equals 13 residues. CDR3 loop: CASNILGTDEQYF. The CDR3 DNA is TGCGCCAGCAACATACTAGGGACAGACGAGCAGTACTTC. Variable domain in full (rest from reference TRBV5-1 and TRBJ2-7): KAGVTQTPRYLIKTRGQQVTLSCSPISGHRSVSWYQQTPGQGLQFLFEYFSETQRNKGNFPGRFSGRQFSNSRSEMNVSTLELGDSALYLCASNILGTDEQYFGPGTRLTVT.

The V call is TRBV12-5, the J call TRBJ2-7; D possibly matches TRBD1 or TRBD2 (6 bases each). This CDR3 has 11 residues. Germline loops: CDR1 LGHNT, CDR2 FRNRAP. Between the trimmed V and J ends, which lost 3 bases and 9 bases, there was a span of 9 bases. Written as DNA, the CDR3 is TGTGCTAGTGGTTTTGAGGGGGGGCAGTACTTC. Translated: CASGFEGGQYF.

This chain uses TRBV5-1 with TRBJ1-4; D is perhaps TRBD1 (5 bases). Trimming removed 2 bases at V and 0 bases at J, with 11 bases between. Germline CDR1 is SGHRS and CDR2 is YFSETQ. There are 16 residues in the CDR3. CDR3 sequence: CASSFQGGATNEKLFF. In DNA, the CDR3 is TGCGCCAGCAGCTTCCAGGGAGGCGCAACTAATGAAAAACTGTTTTTT.

The chain has TRBV19 and TRBJ2-2; tentatively, D is TRBD2 (5 bases). This CDR3 contains 14 residues. CDR1 and CDR2 from the germline V gene are LNHDA and SQIVND (reference sequence). V shed 6 bases and J shed 3 bases, with 11 bases lying between them. CDR3 region: CASRTTDYTGELFF. DNA for the CDR3: TGTGCCAGTAGGACGACGGACTACACCGGGGAGCTGTTTTTT.

The genes are TRBV18 and TRBJ2-1; a weak D match, TRBD2 (5 bases). Germline V gives CDR1 KGHSH, CDR2 LQKENI. The CDR3 sequence is 13 residues long. V was clipped by 5 bases and J by 5 bases, with 10 bases between them. The CDR3 DNA reads as TGTGCCAGCTCAACCCTCGGGGACAATGAGCAGTTCTTC. Translation: CASSTLGDNEQFF.

In this sample, this clone is medium-sized. The CDR3 spells CAWTMPGGTNYGYTF. The CDR3 coding sequence is TGTGCCTGGACTATGCCCGGGGGGACTAACTATGGCTACACCTTC. V usage is TRBV30 and J usage is TRBJ1-2; a weak D match, TRBD1 (5 bases). The germline V and J ends were trimmed by 4 bases and 0 bases, with 15 bases remaining between them. The CDR3 has 15 residues. The germline V gene has CDR1 GTSNPN and CDR2 SVGIG (reference sequence).

The V and J genes are TRBV19 and TRBJ1-2; D unresolved. This CDR3 region has 13 residues. The V and J ends lost 3 bases and 8 bases respectively, with 13 bases between them. Germline loops: CDR1 LNHDA, CDR2 SQIVND (reference sequence). CDR3 nucleotides: TGTGCCAGTAGTATGGTCCGGGCTGGGGGCTACACCTTC. Protein product: CASSMVRAGGYTF.

The chain links TRBV30 to TRBJ1-4; 7 bases are shared with TRBD1. CDR1 and CDR2 (germline): GTSNPN, SVGIG (reference sequence). V gave up 2 bases and J gave up 5 bases; unmatched junction bases: 8. There are 15 residues in the CDR3. The CDR3 protein is CAWSYQGTANEKLFF. In DNA, the CDR3 is TGTGCCTGGAGTTACCAAGGGACAGCGAATGAAAAACTGTTTTTT.

V gene TRBV7-3 combines with J gene TRBJ2-1, with TRBD2 matching 13 bases. CDR3 size: 15 residues. Germline V CDR1 and CDR2: SGHTA, FQGTGA. V lost 5 bases, J lost 7 bases, and 5 bases stayed unmatched. The DNA for the CDR3 is TGTGCCAGCAGCCTACCGGGACTAGCGGGAAATGAGCAGTTCTTC. It specifies CASSLPGLAGNEQFF.

The V call is TRBV11-1, the J call TRBJ1-1; 7 bases are a match to TRBD1. There are 15 residues in the CDR3. The germline V gene encodes CDR1 SGHAT and CDR2 FQDESV (reference sequence). V lost 1 base, J lost 5 bases, and 7 bases stayed unmatched. This CDR3 reads CASSLGRQGQTEAFF. CDR3 nucleotide sequence: TGTGCCAGCAGCTTAGGCCGACAGGGTCAAACTGAAGCTTTCTTT.

The chain is built from TRBV11-2 and TRBJ2-5; no reliable D call. This CDR3 comprises 13 residues. V was cut by 3 bases and J by 2 bases, with 7 bases left in between. The germline CDR1 and CDR2 sequences are SGHAT and FQNNGV. The CDR3 region has the DNA TGTGCCAGCAGCTTCAGCTTACAAGAGACCCAGTACTTC. Amino acid sequence: CASSFSLQETQYF.

The rearrangement joins TRBV11-2 to TRBJ1-3; D gene uncertain. This CDR3 is built from 14 residues. With 1 base removed from V and 1 base from J, the gap between germline ends came to 5 bases. Germline V gene data show CDR1 as SGHAT and CDR2 as FQNNGV. CDR3 sequence reads: CASSLGPSGNTIYF. DNA for the CDR3: TGTGCCAGCAGCTTAGGACCGTCTGGAAACACCATATATTTT.

The chain has TRBV7-2 and TRBJ2-5; TRBD2 matches at 11 bases. CDR1 and CDR2 from the germline V gene are SGHTA and FQGNSA. This CDR3 has 16 amino acids. V lost 3 bases and J lost 3; bases outside the gene matches: 6. CDR3 in DNA: TGTGCCAGCAGCTTCAGGACTAGCGGGTACAAAGAGACCCAGTACTTC. This encodes CASSFRTSGYKETQYF.

The chain recombines TRBV28 with TRBJ1-5, with a tentative D call TRBD1 (5 bases). CDR1 MDHEN and CDR2 SYDVKM come from the germline V gene. The V end lost 11 bases, the J end lost 3 bases, and 17 bases lay between the germline ends. The CDR3 spans 14 residues. CDR3 in amino acids: CAGNRQFFNQPQHF. As DNA, the CDR3 is TGTGCCGGTAATCGACAGTTCTTCAATCAGCCCCAGCATTTT.

The V gene is TRBV7-9, the J gene TRBJ2-7; D is perhaps TRBD1 or TRBD2 (5 bases each). The V gene's germline CDR1 is SEHNR and CDR2 FQNEAQ (reference sequence). The CDR3 is made up of 15 amino acids. V lost 5 bases to trimming and J lost 1 base, with 15 bases between them. CDR3 DNA: TGTGCCAGCAGCCCCATGGGGGACGGGTCCTACGAGCAGTACTTC. It encodes CASSPMGDGSYEQYF.